The following is a T cell receptor (beta chain) sequence with its context. These data come from a study of blood T cell repertoires in COVID-19. V lost 6 bases and J 5 bases, leaving 13 bases between the germline ends. The CDR3 length is 13 residues. TCRdb's copy holds only in-frame clones and misses some; the assay was immunoSEQ multiplex PCR. The sample includes 290,000 or so clones, almost 85% of them seen just once. J is TRBJ2-5 and V is TRBV12-3 or TRBV12-4; D might be TRBD1 (6 bases). The receptor's source is a man aged 45-65 years with active or convalescent COVID-19. Input material: peripheral blood. The CDR3 spells CASSLDRRETQYF. The CDR3 DNA is TGTGCCAGCAGCCTTGACAGGCGGGAGACCCAGTACTTC.